A few counts support the clone carrying this T cell receptor (beta chain). The antigen remains unidentified. Profiled with immunoSEQ multiplex PCR; TCRdb holds only in-frame clones, not every one. The table records about 55,000 clones, 55% to 75% of them present only once. The ViraFEST assay expanded antigen-specific CD4+ T cells with viral peptide pools before sequencing. CD4+ T cells were isolated after around ten days of culture. Negative nucleocapsid antibody tests before and after vaccination confirmed no previous SARS-CoV-2 infection. A few million PBMC were placed in each well, which was supplemented with roughly 10 IU/ml IL-2 and 7.5 to 10 ug/ml peptides. The sample comes from a study of vaccination effects on CD4 cells after COVID-19. Study observations and caveats: After vaccination of healthy people, only 1 of 255 vaccine-induced clones cross-reacted with common cold coronaviruses. Clonal contraction was marked in infection- and vaccine-induced clones late after vaccination.

With 0 bases removed from V and 8 bases from J, the gap between germline ends came to 16 bases. The germline V gene has CDR1 MGHRA and CDR2 YSYEKL. This CDR3 is built from 15 residues. The chain links TRBV4-1 to TRBJ1-2; unclear D gene. The receptor was derived from a human donor who received a COVID-19 vaccine. The sequencing here drew on CD4+ T cells from PBMCs cultured with SARS-CoV-2 spike peptides, taken before COVID-19 vaccination. The CDR3 loop reads CASSQDEARPRGYTF. CDR3 nucleotides: TGCGCCAGCAGCCAAGATGAAGCCCGTCCGAGGGGCTACACCTTC.